Listed below are T cell receptor beta chains from one sample, sequenced in a study of blood T cell repertoires in COVID-19. TCRdb's copy holds only in-frame clones and misses some; the assay was immunoSEQ multiplex PCR. The sample records a few hundred thousand clones, around 90% being singletons. The sample comprised peripheral blood. These receptors came from a woman aged 25 to 39 with COVID-19, enrolled during active disease. Both conserved end residues are part of each CDR3. The D gene is left open where the match is weak. Clone size is not always given. Where it is, it says once, few, many or a class for expanded clones.

>14|-|TRBV7-2|-|TRBJ1-5
CATGGVRLDQPQHF
TGTGCCACCGGGGGGGTCCGGTTGGATCAGCCCCAGCATTTT
>15|-|TRBV19|once|TRBJ1-4
CASSLGRGSPEKLFF
TGTGCCAGTAGTTTGGGGAGGGGAAGCCCCGAAAAACTGTTTTTT
>14|TRBD1|TRBV10-1|-|TRBJ2-1
CASSEHQTGGDVIF
TGCGCCAGCAGTGAGCACCAGACAGGGGGCGACGTGATCTTC
>15|TRBD1|TRBV30|-|TRBJ1-4
CAWGHGQGHNEKLFF
TGTGCCTGGGGCCACGGACAGGGGCATAATGAAAAACTGTTTTTT
>14|-|TRBV6-5|-|TRBJ2-7
CASSNRQTSYEQYF
TGTGCCAGCAGTAACCGACAGACGTCCTACGAGCAGTACTTC
>15|TRBD1|TRBV5-1|-|TRBJ2-5
CASSSGQGGGETQYF
TGCGCCAGCAGCTCGGGACAGGGTGGCGGAGAGACCCAGTACTTC
>16|TRBD1|TRBV18|-|TRBJ1-1
CASSPPGQGWNTEAFF
TGTGCCAGCTCACCACCGGGACAGGGGTGGAACACTGAAGCTTTCTTT
>14|-|TRBV30|-|TRBJ1-6
CAWSSGQGHSPLHF
TGTGCCTGGAGTTCCGGGCAGGGCCATTCACCCCTCCACTTT
>15|TRBD2|TRBV2|-|TRBJ2-7
CASSITSGGPYEQYF
TGTGCCAGCAGCATCACTAGCGGGGGACCCTACGAGCAGTACTTC
>15|TRBD1|TRBV7-9|-|TRBJ2-1
CASSLGQGVSDEQFF
TGTGCCAGCAGCTTAGGACAGGGGGTCTCGGATGAGCAGTTCTTC
>17|TRBD2|TRBV18|-|TRBJ2-3
CASSPLGTSGDRNTQYF
TGTGCCAGCTCACCGTTGGGGACTAGCGGAGATAGGAATACGCAGTATTTT
>15|-|TRBV28|-|TRBJ2-2
CASKMAGSNTGELFF
TGTGCCAGTAAGATGGCGGGGTCGAACACCGGGGAGCTGTTTTTT
>17|TRBD2|TRBV27|-|TRBJ2-1
CASSPWTSGPPYNEQFF
TGTGCCAGCAGTCCTTGGACTAGCGGGCCGCCTTACAATGAGCAGTTCTTC
>15|-|TRBV27|-|TRBJ2-2
CASSLGATNTGELFF
TGTGCCAGCAGTTTAGGGGCTACGAACACCGGGGAGCTGTTTTTT
>18|-|TRBV11-2|-|TRBJ1-3
CASSLFLGRPDSGNTIYF
TGTGCCAGCAGCTTATTCCTGGGGCGGCCCGACTCTGGAAACACCATATATTTT
>16|-|TRBV5-8|-|TRBJ2-2
CASSLAAGQKGGELFF
TGTGCCAGCAGCTTGGCTGCAGGGCAAAAGGGCGGGGAGCTGTTTTTT
>14|-|TRBV19|-|TRBJ2-3
CASSTQGSTDTQYF
TGTGCCAGTAGTACACAGGGTAGCACAGATACGCAGTATTTT
>15|TRBD1|TRBV5-1|-|TRBJ2-1
CASYFGQGVRNEQFF
TGCGCCAGCTACTTTGGACAGGGGGTACGCAATGAGCAGTTCTTC
>14|-|TRBV5-1|-|TRBJ2-1
CASSQGLLPNEQFF
TGCGCCAGCAGCCAGGGACTCCTACCCAATGAGCAGTTCTTC
>15|TRBD2|TRBV2|-|TRBJ2-1
CASSDPAGGFGEQFF
TGTGCCAGCAGTGACCCCGCGGGGGGTTTCGGGGAGCAGTTCTTC
>15|-|TRBV7-9|-|TRBJ2-3
CASSSTTGRGDTQYF
TGTGCCAGCAGTTCAACTACAGGGAGGGGAGATACGCAGTATTTT
>17|-|TRBV10-3|-|TRBJ2-5
CAISESGRGRGEETQYF
TGTGCCATCAGTGAGTCCGGCAGGGGCAGGGGCGAAGAGACCCAGTACTTC
>16|TRBD2|TRBV11-3|-|TRBJ2-5
CASSRGLAGGQETQYF
TGTGCCAGCAGCCGAGGACTAGCGGGGGGGCAAGAGACCCAGTACTTC
>14|TRBD1|TRBV7-9|few|TRBJ1-1
CASSTSQGPHGAFF
TGTGCCAGCAGCACCTCACAGGGGCCCCATGGAGCTTTCTTT
>18|TRBD2|TRBV15|-|TRBJ2-1
CATSRGRRPAGSYNEQFF
TGTGCCACCAGCAGAGGGCGCCGCCCAGCGGGGAGCTACAATGAGCAGTTCTTC
>15|TRBD1|TRBV10-3|-|TRBJ1-2
CAISERAGGNYGYTF
TGTGCCATCAGTGAGAGGGCAGGGGGGAACTATGGCTACACCTTC
>16|-|TRBV10-3|once|TRBJ1-5
CAISESRGVGNQPQHF
TGTGCCATCAGTGAGTCGCGGGGAGTTGGCAATCAGCCCCAGCATTTT
>17|TRBD2|TRBV9|-|TRBJ2-1
CASSESSGTSGRGEQFF
TGTGCCAGCAGCGAATCCTCCGGGACTAGCGGGAGAGGTGAGCAGTTCTTC
>16|TRBD2|TRBV14|-|TRBJ2-5
CASSQDSSGSGETQYF
TGTGCCAGCAGCCAAGATTCAAGCGGGAGTGGCGAGACCCAGTACTTC
>15|TRBD2|TRBV28|-|TRBJ2-1
CASTGASGGKNEQFF
TGTGCCAGCACGGGGGCTAGCGGGGGAAAAAATGAGCAGTTCTTC
>15|-|TRBV2|-|TRBJ2-6
CASSGALSGANVLTF
TGTGCCAGCAGTGGGGCTCTCTCTGGGGCCAACGTCCTGACTTTC
>14|-|TRBV6-6|-|TRBJ2-1
CASSAGVPHNEQFF
TGTGCCAGCAGTGCCGGGGTACCCCACAATGAGCAGTTCTTC
>16|TRBD1|TRBV7-9|few|TRBJ1-1
CASSPVGGYRGTEAFF
TGTGCCAGCAGCCCAGTTGGGGGGTACAGGGGTACTGAAGCTTTCTTT
>16|-|TRBV14|-|TRBJ2-3
CASSQDFGVPPDTQYF
TGTGCCAGCAGCCAAGATTTCGGGGTACCACCAGATACGCAGTATTTT
>14|-|TRBV27|-|TRBJ1-4
CASSPLVVGEKLFF
TGTGCCAGCAGCCCTCTCGTGGTCGGTGAAAAACTGTTTTTT